This TCR beta chain was recorded in a study of patients and donors after allogeneic stem cell transplantation. V shed 3 bases and J shed 7 bases, with 10 bases lying between them. Germline assignment: CDR1 SGHDN and CDR2 FVKESK. This CDR3 region has 13 residues. TCRdb itself ran the RT-PCR reads through MiXCR, one entry per CDR3 protein. The sample shows fewer than 75,000 distinct CDR3 sequences, 13% of them seen only once. This clonotype was found many times. Material: blood, either unsorted or a sorted T cell fraction (not recorded which). This TCR came from a human donor who was either an allogeneic HSCT recipient or a stem cell or donor lymphocyte infusion donor (not recorded which). It is not recorded whose cells these are; they may come from a transplant donor. J is TRBJ1-5 and V is TRBV14; D call uncertain. As DNA, the CDR3 is TGTGCCAGCAGCCACTTAACGGGGCAGCCCCAGCATTTT. Translation: CASSHLTGQPQHF.